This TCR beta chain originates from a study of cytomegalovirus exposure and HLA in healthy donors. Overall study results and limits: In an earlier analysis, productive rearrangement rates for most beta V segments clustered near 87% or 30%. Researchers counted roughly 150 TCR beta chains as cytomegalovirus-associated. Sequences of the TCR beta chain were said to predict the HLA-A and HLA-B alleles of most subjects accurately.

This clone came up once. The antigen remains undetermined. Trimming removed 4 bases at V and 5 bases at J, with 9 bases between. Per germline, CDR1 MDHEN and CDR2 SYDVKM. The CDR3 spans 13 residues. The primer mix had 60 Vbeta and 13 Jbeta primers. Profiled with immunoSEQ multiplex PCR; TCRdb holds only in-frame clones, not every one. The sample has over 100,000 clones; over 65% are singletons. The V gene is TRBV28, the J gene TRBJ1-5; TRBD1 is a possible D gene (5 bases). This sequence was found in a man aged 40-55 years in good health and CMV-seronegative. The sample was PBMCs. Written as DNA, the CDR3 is TGTGCCAGCAGTTCGCAGGGATATCAGCCCCAGCATTTT. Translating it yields CASSSQGYQPQHF.